The rows below give T cell receptor beta chains drawn from one sample of a study of blood T cells in healthy people across ages. MiXCR, run by TCRdb on the 5' RACE reads, gives a single entry per CDR3 protein. Here the sample spans 850,000 to 1,100,000 distinct CDR3 sequences, 35% to 40% being singletons. Specimen: blood. Receptors were obtained from a man between 18 and 29 years old in good health. Each CDR3 is given with its conserved first and last residue. D genes are given only for firm matches. Rows may omit the clone size; those that give it use once, few, many or a size class.

V gene: TRBV25-1
clone size: -
D gene: -
J gene: TRBJ1-1
CDR3 protein: CASSETRDITEAFF
CDR3 DNA: TGTGCCAGCAGTGAAACAAGGGATATCACTGAAGCTTTCTTT

V gene: TRBV29-1
clone size: few
D gene: -
J gene: TRBJ2-5
CDR3 protein: CSVEDLEGWETQYF
CDR3 DNA: TGCAGCGTTGAAGATCTTGAGGGATGGGAGACCCAGTACTTC

V gene: TRBV12-5
clone size: -
D gene: TRBD2
J gene: TRBJ2-7
CDR3 protein: CASVPGLAGAWGEQYF
CDR3 DNA: TGTGCTAGTGTTCCGGGACTAGCGGGGGCCTGGGGTGAGCAGTACTTC

V gene: TRBV9
clone size: -
D gene: -
J gene: TRBJ2-7
CDR3 protein: CASSPNGYEQYF
CDR3 DNA: TGTGCCAGCAGCCCCAACGGCTACGAGCAGTACTTC

V gene: TRBV7-9
clone size: -
D gene: TRBD1
J gene: TRBJ2-3
CDR3 protein: CASSFAGQGEYF
CDR3 DNA: TGTGCCAGCAGCTTCGCGGGACAGGGGGAGTATTTT

V gene: TRBV27
clone size: -
D gene: -
J gene: TRBJ2-1
CDR3 protein: CASSTASNERFF
CDR3 DNA: TGTGCCAGCAGTACAGCTAGCAATGAGCGGTTCTTC

V gene: TRBV28
clone size: -
D gene: -
J gene: TRBJ1-1
CDR3 protein: CASRSETEAFF
CDR3 DNA: TGTGCCAGCAGGTCCGAAACTGAAGCTTTCTTT

V gene: TRBV18
clone size: -
D gene: -
J gene: TRBJ2-1
CDR3 protein: CASSPNRVEGYNEQFF
CDR3 DNA: TGTGCCAGCTCACCAAATAGGGTAGAAGGATACAATGAGCAGTTCTTC

V gene: TRBV4-3
clone size: -
D gene: -
J gene: TRBJ2-1
CDR3 protein: CASSQVGRVNEQFF
CDR3 DNA: TGCGCCAGCAGCCAAGTAGGCAGGGTCAATGAGCAGTTCTTC

V gene: TRBV7-9
clone size: few
D gene: -
J gene: TRBJ2-5
CDR3 protein: CASSSSGTLETQYF
CDR3 DNA: TGTGCCAGCAGTTCCTCCGGGACCCTAGAGACCCAGTACTTC

V gene: TRBV24-1
clone size: -
D gene: -
J gene: TRBJ2-3
CDR3 protein: CATSDMAADTQYF
CDR3 DNA: TGTGCCACCAGTGACATGGCCGCAGATACGCAGTATTTT

V gene: TRBV6-5
clone size: many
D gene: -
J gene: TRBJ2-6
CDR3 protein: CASRGSGANVLTF
CDR3 DNA: TGTGCCAGCAGGGGTTCTGGGGCCAACGTCCTGACTTTC

V gene: TRBV11-2
clone size: -
D gene: -
J gene: TRBJ2-1
CDR3 protein: CASSPPRVEGQFF
CDR3 DNA: TGTGCCAGCAGCCCACCCAGGGTAGAGGGGCAGTTCTTC

V gene: TRBV4-3
clone size: -
D gene: TRBD1
J gene: TRBJ1-2
CDR3 protein: CASSQTDRGNYGYTF
CDR3 DNA: TGCGCCAGCAGCCAAACTGACAGGGGTAACTATGGCTACACCTTC

V gene: TRBV7-2
clone size: -
D gene: -
J gene: TRBJ1-5
CDR3 protein: CASSLGQVSSQPQHF
CDR3 DNA: TGTGCCAGCAGCTTAGGGCAGGTCAGCTCTCAGCCCCAGCATTTT

V gene: TRBV9
clone size: few
D gene: -
J gene: TRBJ2-5
CDR3 protein: CASSAGLEYQETQYF
CDR3 DNA: TGTGCCAGCAGCGCGGGACTTGAGTACCAAGAGACCCAGTACTTC

V gene: TRBV7-9
clone size: many
D gene: -
J gene: TRBJ1-1
CDR3 protein: CASSLSGVNTEAFF
CDR3 DNA: TGTGCCAGCAGCTTATCAGGGGTGAACACTGAAGCTTTCTTT

V gene: TRBV5-1
clone size: -
D gene: TRBD2
J gene: TRBJ2-2
CDR3 protein: CASRGTSGTLAGELFF
CDR3 DNA: TGCGCCAGCAGGGGAACTAGCGGTACTCTTGCAGGGGAGCTGTTTTTT

V gene: TRBV6-5
clone size: -
D gene: -
J gene: TRBJ1-1
CDR3 protein: CASSAEDSREAFF
CDR3 DNA: TGTGCCAGCAGTGCAGAGGACAGCCGTGAAGCTTTCTTT

V gene: TRBV6-2/TRBV6-3
clone size: once
D gene: TRBD2
J gene: TRBJ2-1
CDR3 protein: CASSYTGSRDYEQFF
CDR3 DNA: TGTGCCAGCAGTTATACCGGTTCCAGGGACTACGAGCAGTTCTTC

V gene: TRBV18
clone size: few
D gene: -
J gene: TRBJ2-1
CDR3 protein: CASSPVASYNEQFF
CDR3 DNA: TGTGCCAGCTCACCCGTTGCATCCTACAATGAGCAGTTCTTC

V gene: TRBV12-3/TRBV12-4
clone size: -
D gene: -
J gene: TRBJ2-7
CDR3 protein: CASSLGRGSLYEQYF
CDR3 DNA: TGTGCCAGCAGTTTAGGTCGAGGGAGCCTCTACGAGCAGTACTTC

V gene: TRBV7-8
clone size: -
D gene: TRBD1
J gene: TRBJ1-1
CDR3 protein: CASSWEPGQTMNTEAFF
CDR3 DNA: TGTGCCAGCAGCTGGGAGCCGGGACAGACAATGAACACTGAAGCTTTCTTT

V gene: TRBV12-3/TRBV12-4
clone size: many
D gene: -
J gene: TRBJ1-2
CDR3 protein: CASSHGFRDNYGYTF
CDR3 DNA: TGTGCCAGCAGCCACGGATTTAGGGATAACTATGGCTACACCTTC

V gene: TRBV7-6
clone size: -
D gene: TRBD1
J gene: TRBJ2-1
CDR3 protein: CASSFRDGTGPYNEQFF
CDR3 DNA: TGTGCCAGCAGCTTTCGGGACGGGACAGGGCCGTACAATGAGCAGTTCTTC

V gene: TRBV12-3/TRBV12-4
clone size: few
D gene: -
J gene: TRBJ1-1
CDR3 protein: CASSLRQIIAAFF
CDR3 DNA: TGTGCCAGCAGTTTAAGACAGATTATAGCGGCTTTCTTT

V gene: TRBV10-3
clone size: few
D gene: TRBD2
J gene: TRBJ2-3
CDR3 protein: CAISESQTSGGARDTQYF
CDR3 DNA: TGTGCCATCAGTGAGTCGCAGACTAGCGGGGGGGCTAGAGATACGCAGTATTTT

V gene: TRBV7-9
clone size: -
D gene: -
J gene: TRBJ1-4
CDR3 protein: CASSANRVANEKLFF
CDR3 DNA: TGTGCCAGCAGCGCAAACAGGGTTGCTAATGAAAAACTGTTTTTT

V gene: TRBV29-1
clone size: many
D gene: -
J gene: TRBJ2-5
CDR3 protein: CSVDMGPETQYF
CDR3 DNA: TGCAGCGTTGACATGGGCCCGGAGACCCAGTACTTC

V gene: TRBV7-9
clone size: -
D gene: -
J gene: TRBJ1-1
CDR3 protein: CASSLVRFMNTEAFF
CDR3 DNA: TGTGCCAGCAGCTTAGTTCGGTTCATGAACACTGAAGCTTTCTTT

V gene: TRBV20-1
clone size: many
D gene: -
J gene: TRBJ2-3
CDR3 protein: CSLAAGTDTQYF
CDR3 DNA: TGCAGCCTTGCGGCGGGCACAGATACGCAGTATTTT